One sample yielded the 8 T cell receptor beta chains listed below, sequenced in a study of blood T cell repertoires in COVID-19. Assay: immunoSEQ multiplex PCR; the TCRdb copy retains only in-frame clones and omits some. This sample carries over 75,000 clones, roughly four fifths of them seen once, and the ten largest clones take 0.95% to 1.5%. Sequenced: peripheral blood. These receptors were taken from a woman aged 80 or older with acute or convalescent COVID-19.

There are a few counts of this clone. The chain carries TRBV6-5 and TRBJ1-5; D not resolved. Germline V gene data show CDR1 as MNHEY and CDR2 as SVGAGI. Between the trimmed V and J ends, which lost 2 bases and 4 bases, there was a span of 9 bases. The CDR3 is made up of 14 amino acids. In DNA form, the CDR3 reads TGTGCCAGCAGTTACAGAGGCGGGAATCAGCCCCAGCATTTT. Its protein is CASSYRGGNQPQHF.

The gene calls are TRBV11-2 and TRBJ1-1; 10 bases are shared with TRBD1. CDR3 length: 14 residues. Germline CDR1 SGHAT, CDR2 FQNNGV. With 4 bases clipped from V and 10 bases from J, the junction kept 9 bases outside the gene matches. This chain's CDR3 is CASSSPGTGERAFF. DNA of the CDR3: TGTGCCAGCAGCTCGCCCGGGACAGGGGAGAGAGCTTTCTTT.

The chain couples TRBV29-1 to TRBJ2-5; 11 bases fit TRBD2. The CDR3 totals 16 residues. The germline CDR1 and CDR2 sequences are SQVTM and ANQGSEA. V lost 8 bases, J lost 4 bases, and 15 bases stayed unmatched. DNA of the CDR3: TGCAGCTCTGCACGCCCTGCTAGCGGGGGGCTAGAGACCCAGTACTTC. It codes for CSSARPASGGLETQYF.

The chain joins TRBV5-4 to TRBJ2-6; 7 nucleotides agree with TRBD1. This CDR3 spans 15 amino acids. Germline-derived CDR1 and CDR2 are SGHNT and YYREEE (reference sequence). Losses at the gene ends were 3 bases for V and 4 bases for J; bases not matched to a gene: 4. CDR3 bases: TGTGCCAGCAGCTCCACAGGGGCCGGGGCCAACGTCCTGACTTTC. Translation: CASSSTGAGANVLTF.

V gene TRBV28 combines with J gene TRBJ2-2, with D perhaps matching TRBD2 (7 bases). CDR3 length: 14 residues. CDR1 is MDHEN and CDR2 is SYDVKM in the germline V gene. The ends were cut back, 7 bases at V and 5 bases at J, with 14 bases in the middle. The CDR3 DNA reads as TGTGCCAGCACCTTGGCGGGGGCGACCGGGGAGCTGTTTTTT. This codes for CASTLAGATGELFF.

CDR3 sequence reads: CASSYSGLGGSPLHF. The CDR3 DNA is TGCGCCAGCAGCTATTCGGGACTGGGCGGTTCACCCCTCCACTTT. J is TRBJ1-6 and V is TRBV5-1, with TRBD1 as a possible D gene (5 bases). CDR1 and CDR2 (germline): SGHRS, YFSETQ. The ends were cut back, 3 bases at V and 9 bases at J, with 16 bases in the middle. The CDR3 runs 15 residues.

This chain connects TRBV27 to TRBJ1-5; no clear D gene. This CDR3 has 14 amino acids. Germline V lookup: CDR1 MNHEY, CDR2 SMNVEV (reference sequence). V shed 1 base and J shed 4 bases, with 8 bases lying between them. CDR3 residues: CASSLFRTNQPQHF. The DNA of the CDR3 is TGTGCCAGCAGTTTATTCCGGACTAATCAGCCCCAGCATTTT.

The chain recombines TRBV2 with TRBJ1-1, with D possibly TRBD1 on 6 matching bases. The CDR3 contains 14 residues. Germline CDR1 reads SNHLY; CDR2 reads FYNNEI. Trimming stripped 6 bases from V and 0 bases from J, with 11 bases between. The CDR3 here is CASRDSYMNTEAFF. CDR3 sequence (DNA): TGTGCCAGCAGGGACAGCTACATGAACACTGAAGCTTTCTTT.